This T cell receptor beta chain was identified during a study of B cell selection in AIRE deficiency. Points on this clone: Its target is unknown.

Study results and limitations: Of roughly 4,000 shared Treg TCRbeta sequences, roughly 32% were healthy-only, more than 7.5% patient-only. Only TCRbeta was sequenced; 35% to 40% of shared healthy Treg sequences appeared in Tconv. In TCRBV usage, CDR3 length and diversity, patient Tconv and Treg cells matched healthy donors. Shorter CDR3s marked shared Treg sequences, biased toward few non-templated insertions.

Sorted regulatory T cells were CD4-positive, CD25-high and CD127-low or negative. Data came from immunoSEQ multiplex PCR; TCRdb stores just in-frame clones and leaves some out. The sample has roughly 24,000 clones; around 92% are singletons. Trimming removed 2 bases from V and 8 bases from J, with 16 bases in between. CDR1 is SQVTM and CDR2 is ANQGSEA in the germline V gene. This CDR3 is 14 amino acids long. This clonotype was obtained from a human donor in good health. The chain uses TRBV29-1 and TRBJ1-3; D is uncertain. The sequenced material came from CD4+CD25+ Tregs sorted from PBMCs. CDR3 nucleotides: TGCAGCGTTGAAAGTTACCCAACAATGGACACCATATATTTT. It codes for CSVESYPTMDTIYF. The full variable domain, its missing parts supplied by reference TRBV29-1 and TRBJ1-3, is SAVISQKPSRDICQRGTSLTIQCQVDSQVTMMFWYRQQPGQSLTLIATANQGSEATYESGFVIDKFPISRPNLTFSTLTVSNMSPEDSSIYLCSVESYPTMDTIYFGEGSWLTVV.